This entry lists 14 T cell receptor beta chains sequenced from one sample in a study of blood T cell repertoires in COVID-19. The method was immunoSEQ multiplex PCR; TCRdb's version includes in-frame clones alone and lacks a portion of them. The data contain roughly 100,000 clones, just over 85% of them singletons. The sequenced sample consisted of peripheral blood. Source of these receptors: a human donor in a cohort sampled during active COVID-19.

The rearrangement links TRBV5-6 to TRBJ1-2; TRBD1 matches 7 bases. CDR1 is SGHDT and CDR2 is YYEEEE in the germline V gene. CDR3 length: 16 residues. Trimming cost V 0 bases and J 6 bases; bases outside gene matches: 11. The chain's CDR3 is CASSLVSGTVGHGYTF. DNA for the CDR3: TGTGCCAGCAGCTTGGTGTCGGGGACAGTTGGTCATGGCTACACCTTC. Full variable domain (missing parts from reference TRBV5-6 and TRBJ1-2): DAGVTQSPTHLIKTRGQQVTLRCSPKSGHDTVSWYQQALGQGPQFIFQYYEEEERQRGNFPDRFSGHQFPNYSSELNVNALLLGDSALYLCASSLVSGTVGHGYTFGSGTRLTVV.

The V and J genes are TRBV27 and TRBJ1-2; weak D call: TRBD1 (5 bases). Germline lookup yields CDR1 MNHEY and CDR2 SMNVEV (reference sequence). The CDR3 spans 14 residues. Between the trimmed V and J ends, which lost 3 bases and 0 bases, there was a span of 8 bases. The CDR3: CASSLEGSNYGYTF. CDR3 DNA sequence: TGTGCCAGCAGTTTGGAGGGGTCTAACTATGGCTACACCTTC.

The rearrangement links TRBV15 to TRBJ1-1, with D possibly TRBD1 on 6 matching bases. The V end lost 1 base, the J end lost 1 base, and 16 bases lay between the germline ends. The germline V gene has CDR1 LNHNV and CDR2 YYDKDF (reference sequence). The CDR3 runs to 17 residues. CDR3 loop: CATSRVPRGPKNTEAFF. CDR3 coding DNA: TGTGCCACCAGCAGAGTCCCCAGGGGTCCCAAGAACACTGAAGCTTTCTTT.

The chain's CDR3 is CASSLYQTGRRSGYTF. CDR3 coding DNA: TGTGCCAGCAGCTTATACCAGACAGGAAGAAGGAGCGGCTACACCTTC. The rearrangement links TRBV7-2 to TRBJ1-2; a weak D match, TRBD1 (6 bases). The CDR3 has 16 amino acids. Germline lookup yields CDR1 SGHTA and CDR2 FQGNSA. With 2 bases removed from V and 8 bases from J, the gap between germline ends came to 21 bases.

The rearrangement uses TRBV3-1 (or the pseudogene TRBV3-2) and TRBJ2-7; possibly TRBD1 for D (5 bases). V was clipped by 0 bases and J by 1 base, with 10 bases between them. The CDR3 has 15 amino acids. Germline V CDR1 and CDR2: LGHDT, YNNKEL (reference sequence). The CDR3: CASSQDLYRSYEQYF. DNA for the CDR3: TGTGCCAGCAGCCAAGATCTGTACAGGTCCTACGAGCAGTACTTC.

The rearrangement joins TRBV5-1 to TRBJ2-3; perhaps TRBD2 as D (7 bases). Germline CDR1 is SGHRS and CDR2 is YFSETQ. This CDR3 contains 15 residues. Trimming stripped 0 bases from V and 2 bases from J, with 10 bases between. CDR3 sequence reads: CASSLVGGPTDTQYF. The CDR3 region has the DNA TGCGCCAGCAGCTTGGTGGGGGGGCCCACAGATACGCAGTATTTT.

The rearrangement joins TRBV4-2 to TRBJ1-4; D might be TRBD1 (5 bases). This CDR3 is 14 amino acids long. Trimming removed 0 bases at V and 13 bases at J, with 15 bases between. Per the germline V gene, CDR1 is LGHNA and CDR2 is YNFKEQ. The CDR3 reads CASSQDQQALRLFF. As DNA, the CDR3 is TGTGCCAGCAGCCAAGATCAACAGGCCCTCAGACTGTTTTTT.

The genes are TRBV3-1 (or the pseudogene TRBV3-2) and TRBJ2-1, with D possibly being TRBD1 (6 bases). The V gene lost 7 bases and the J gene lost 5 bases, with 21 bases spanning the gap. The germline V gene encodes CDR1 LGHDT and CDR2 YNNKEL (reference sequence). CDR3 length equals 16 residues. This chain's CDR3 is CASTNTPGQSNNEQFF. CDR3 DNA sequence: TGTGCCAGCACGAACACACCAGGACAGTCAAACAATGAGCAGTTCTTC.

This clone was seen just once. J is TRBJ2-1 and V is TRBV9, with 11 bases matching TRBD2. CDR3 size: 17 residues. Germline CDR1 SGDLS, CDR2 YYNGEE. V lost 0 bases and J lost 8; bases outside the gene matches: 10. The CDR3 loop is CASSVVSQTSGKDEQFF. The DNA for the CDR3 is TGTGCCAGCAGCGTAGTATCCCAGACTAGCGGGAAAGATGAGCAGTTCTTC.

V is TRBV24-1 and J is TRBJ2-3, with D perhaps TRBD1 (6 bases). CDR1 is KGHDR and CDR2 is SFDVKD in the germline V gene. This CDR3 contains 14 residues. The V end lost 0 bases, the J end lost 5 bases, and 8 bases lay between the germline ends. CDR3 sequence reads: CATSDLRGGDTQYF. The CDR3 nucleotides read TGTGCCACCAGTGATTTGAGAGGGGGAGATACGCAGTATTTT.

J is TRBJ1-6 and V is TRBV7-3, with unresolved D. Per the germline V gene, CDR1 is SGHTA and CDR2 is FQGTGA. The V end lost 5 bases, the J end lost 0 bases, and 5 bases lay between the germline ends. This CDR3 spans 14 amino acids. The DNA of the CDR3 is TGTGCCAGCAGCACGAGCTCCTATAATTCACCCCTCCACTTT. It specifies CASSTSSYNSPLHF.

V is TRBV25-1 and J is TRBJ2-3, with D possibly being TRBD2 (6 bases). Trimming pared 6 bases from V and 0 bases from J, leaving 16 bases between. CDR1 and CDR2 (germline): MGHDK, SYGVNS. The CDR3 has 16 amino acids. The CDR3 region has the DNA TGTGCCAGCAGCCTGTTGGGGGGTGTTAGCACAGATACGCAGTATTTT. Protein: CASSLLGGVSTDTQYF.

This chain joins TRBV12-3 or TRBV12-4 and TRBJ2-1, with D possibly TRBD2 on 6 matching bases. This CDR3 spans 10 amino acids. The germline V and J ends were trimmed by 6 bases and 16 bases, with 13 bases remaining between them. DNA of the CDR3: TGTGCCAGCAGGCGGGATCGATCATTCTTC. Amino acid sequence: CASRRDRSFF.

The rearrangement uses TRBV7-9 and TRBJ1-1; 8 bases are shared with TRBD1. This CDR3 region has 15 residues. Germline values: CDR1 SEHNR, CDR2 FQNEAQ (reference sequence). V lost 1 base, J lost 6 bases, and 7 bases stayed unmatched. CDR3 sequence (DNA): TGTGCCAGCAGCTTAGTCGGCAGGGGGCTTTCTGAAGCTTTCTTT. It translates to CASSLVGRGLSEAFF.